The 4 T cell receptor beta chains presented below share a single source sample, sequenced in a study of blood T cell repertoires in COVID-19. Assay used: immunoSEQ multiplex PCR; TCRdb lists only in-frame clones, some missing. The sample holds 70,000 to 100,000 clones, about 91% seen once. The sequencing sample was made of peripheral blood. The receptor source for this set is a woman in her 70s with acute or convalescent COVID-19.

The gene calls are TRBV10-1 and TRBJ2-1; D unclear. Trimming removed 3 bases at V and 4 bases at J, with 16 bases between. The V gene's germline CDR1 is WNHNN and CDR2 SYGVQD (reference sequence). The CDR3 runs 16 residues. The CDR3 sequence: CASSDPHSPSYNEQFF. CDR3 sequence (DNA): TGCGCCAGCAGTGACCCCCACAGCCCCTCGTACAATGAGCAGTTCTTC.

The chain employs TRBV10-1 and TRBJ2-1, with 9 bases that match TRBD2. Per the germline V gene, CDR1 is WNHNN and CDR2 is SYGVQD (reference sequence). This CDR3 has 14 residues. V shed 6 bases, J shed 5 bases, and the junction held 5 bases outside the gene matches. The DNA of the CDR3 is TGCGCCAGCAGCACCGGGACTAGCAACAATGAGCAGTTCTTC. It encodes CASSTGTSNNEQFF.

This clone has just one count. The V call is TRBV7-2, the J call TRBJ2-1; 8 bases fit TRBD1. The CDR3 is made up of 15 amino acids. The germline V gene encodes CDR1 SGHTA and CDR2 FQGNSA. V trimming: 5 bases; J trimming: 4 bases; junction bases outside the gene matches: 7. This CDR3 reads CASSRDRGIYNEQFF. CDR3 nucleotides: TGTGCCAGCAGCCGCGACAGGGGAATATACAATGAGCAGTTCTTC.

The rearrangement uses TRBV11-2 and TRBJ2-1; D gene uncertain. V shed 7 bases and J shed 5 bases, with 18 bases lying between them. Germline V gene sequence: CDR1 SGHAT, CDR2 FQNNGV. The CDR3 extends over 15 amino acids. The CDR3: CASTQQAHLNNEQFF. CDR3 DNA sequence: TGTGCCAGCACCCAGCAGGCCCATCTGAACAATGAGCAGTTCTTC.